The subject of this entry is one T cell receptor beta chain. Its target is unknown. Researchers grouped second doses given at about 4 or about 12 weeks into one pool. This sample is drawn from a study of T cell responses to AZD1222 COVID-19 vaccine. Notes on the study in general: In a largely white British group with more females than males, clonal diversity was possibly underestimated. Vaccine-associated CD4 TCRs spanned spike, dominant at 160-218 and 743-854. Repertoire samples came only from after the peak T cell response.

This CDR3 comprises 13 residues. CDR1 SGHTA and CDR2 FQGTGA come from the germline V gene. The V end lost 0 bases, the J end lost 6 bases, and 6 bases lay between the germline ends. Here immunoSEQ multiplex PCR was the method, and the copy in TCRdb shows in-frame clones only, minus some. The profile shows some 150,000 clones, roughly 90% of them singletons. The receptor was isolated from an adult who received the AZD1222 COVID-19 vaccine. Here the sequenced sample was peripheral blood, taken 28 days after the second AZD1222 dose. This rearrangement joins TRBV7-3 to TRBJ1-5; D not resolved. The CDR3 DNA is TGTGCCAGCAGCTTAACCCCGGGTCAGCCCCAGCATTTT. It is translated as CASSLTPGQPQHF.